Listed below are T cell receptor beta chains from one sample, sequenced in a study of T cells expressing NK-cell markers. Each CDR3 protein gets one entry in TCRdb, which reprocessed the 5' RACE reads and gives no DNA. The table for this sample gives approximately 150,000 distinct CDR3 sequences. The sequencing sample was made of blood T cells: a sorted CD56 or NKG2C T cell subset, CD4+ or CD8+ T cells, or bulk PBMC T cells (not recorded which). These receptors were taken from a man aged 18-30 years in good health. The CDR3 runs from the conserved cysteine through the conserved F or W.

j_call v_call cdr3_aa
TRBJ2-7 TRBV27 CASSLSTGNEQYF
TRBJ2-7 TRBV4-3 CASSQDHLRKPYF
TRBJ2-3 TRBV12-3/TRBV12-4 CASSRLAGELGTDTQYF
TRBJ2-1 TRBV5-1 CASNREPPYVEQFF
TRBJ2-7 TRBV7-8 CASSPNRGRYEQYF
TRBJ2-4 TRBV5-1 CASSGVSENIQYF
TRBJ2-1 TRBV4-2 CASSQTGLAGGGSYNEQFF
TRBJ1-2 TRBV7-2 CASSLGGDGYTF
TRBJ2-3 TRBV7-6 CASSPPGPYTDTQYF
TRBJ2-3 TRBV20-1 CSARERTSTDTQYF
TRBJ2-5 TRBV12-3/TRBV12-4 CASSLDGLVSSQETQYF
TRBJ2-1 TRBV29-1 CSVEPAGWDEQFF
TRBJ2-1 TRBV12-3/TRBV12-4 CASRKLAGDAYNEQFF
TRBJ2-7 TRBV28 CACRGSYEQYF
TRBJ2-1 TRBV4-1 CASSLASGANEQFF
TRBJ1-1 TRBV11-2 CASSPVVDMNTEAFF
TRBJ2-5 TRBV6-1 CASSRTGDFQETQYF